This TCR beta chain was sequenced in a study of blood T cells in healthy people across ages (dated by TCRdb to between 2014 and 2016). About the investigation overall: In model experiments, roughly one uniquely barcoded TCR beta cDNA molecule per two T cells was captured by template switching. Using deep sequencing normalized with unique cDNA molecular identifiers, the study measured how TCR beta repertoire diversity changes with age. The donors were divided into four age groups: young (average around 16 years), middle-aged (about 39), aged (under 70) and long-lived (around 87). To avoid experimental bias, donors of different ages were distributed randomly across sequencing lanes. The study analyzed two additional independent replicas of 1 million unique cDNA reads from the same blood draw for two donors, one aged 18 to 30 and one aged 80 or older. The investigation overall reported the following: Total diversity estimates from one million sequenced T cells were considered lower bounds and underestimates. The long-lived group showed more naive CD4+ T cells, fewer expanded clones and increased TCR diversity than the aged group, suggesting age selection. A strong correlation was found between observed TCR beta diversity and the percentage of naive T cells measured by flow cytometry. Because the CMV infection status of the donors was unknown, age-related changes in expanded clonotypes may potentially have been confounded. As age increased, observed TCR beta diversity per million T cells dropped in a roughly linear way, and a significant reduction was already evident by age 40. Conclusive comparison of naive and antigen-experienced compartments was prevented by the profiling of bulk unsorted PBMCs.

The donors were roughly 38 Caucasian individuals from Russia, aged roughly 6 to 100 years, who were systemically healthy. Each donor gave around 9.9 milliliters of peripheral blood, collected into EDTA-treated Vacutainer tubes. Ficoll-Paque density-gradient centrifugation was used to isolate PBMCs, with at least 7 million per sample. Total RNA was extracted from PBMCs with Trizol reagent, with at least 6 micrograms obtained per sample. For every donor, an aliquot of PBMCs went through flow cytometry to measure the percentages of naive CD45RAhigh/CD27high T cells. Library construction relied on 5' RACE. Sequencing was performed on an Illumina HiSeq 2500. The second PCR ran for roughly 7 to 11 cycles and used a J-beta primer mix along with a sample-barcoded 5' primer. A unique molecular identifier was introduced onto each TCR beta cDNA molecule by a template-switch 5' adaptor carrying 12 random nucleotides. Each sample yielded at least 2.5 million CDR3-containing paired-end reads. First-strand cDNA synthesis was performed from all RNA using the Mint cDNA synthesis kit, with priming by a TRBC-specific oligonucleotide. After uracil-DNA glycosylase treatment, a first 18-cycle PCR used universal primers M1SS and BC2_uni_R on all cDNA. Concerning the study's data processing: For normalization, 1 million high-quality reads, each with a distinct molecular identifier, were randomly selected from each sample. Instead of being binned into consensus sequences, reads that shared molecular identifiers were thrown out. MiTCR, set to a Q25 quality threshold and the strictest error-elimination algorithm, was used for CDR3 identification, clonotype clustering and error correction. Lower-bound total TCR beta diversity was estimated with a nonparametric unseen species model using Euler transformation. TCRdb reprocessing: public reads trimmed at Q25 with fastp, clones called with MiXCR, in-frame beta chains kept. Each entry merges the rows of one CDR3 protein and shows their most common DNA and genes. These V and J calls rely on TCRdb rather than the paper's analysis. Present in this sample are about a million distinct CDR3 sequences, roughly 50% of which were seen just once. In total, the top ten clones hold around 15% of the sample.

A note on this clonotype: Its antigen has not been determined. The junction does not match germline at one end; this may be a read error.

The CDR3 sequence holds 15 residues, the cysteine and phenylalanine included. The retained sequence is limited to the CDR3, 45 bases, with the frame set at the first base. CDR1 MNHEY and CDR2 SVGAGI were looked up in the germline V gene. This chain joins TRBV6-5 to TRBJ1-2, and 7 junctional nucleotides match TRBD1. The specimen was blood. The clonotype was recovered from a man younger than 45 in good health. The DNA sequence reads TGTGCCAGCAGCCGGGGGGACAGATTGAACTATAGCTACACCTTC. Its protein is CASSRGDRLNYSYTF.